The clone carrying this T cell receptor beta chain came up many times. The antigen is unknown. The data belong to a study of CD8 T cells in ankylosing spondylitis. The study's findings and limits: A TCR beta motif of several highly homologous variants appeared characteristic of ankylosing spondylitis blood. Reportedly, matched ankylosing spondylitis synovial fluid was significantly enriched for disease-linked clones.

There are 15 residues in the CDR3. The germline CDR1 and CDR2 sequences are DFQATT and SNEGSKA (reference sequence). Trimming cost V 4 bases and J 2 bases; bases outside gene matches: 4. TCRdb used MiXCR to reprocess the 5' RACE reads, holding one entry per CDR3 protein. Here the sample spans more than 600,000 distinct CDR3 sequences, around 19% being singletons. The genes are TRBV20-1 and TRBJ2-3, with TRBD2 matching 12 bases. The receptor's source is a male donor with ankylosing spondylitis. Sequenced: blood, either unsorted or a sorted T cell fraction (not recorded which). CDR3 in DNA: TGCAGTGCTACAGGACTAGCGGGAAACACAGATACGCAGTATTTT. Translation: CSATGLAGNTDTQYF.